The clone carrying this TCR beta chain was recorded a few times. The CDR3 consists of 17 residues. CDR1 is PRHDT and CDR2 is FYEKMQ in the germline V gene (reference sequence). V shed 0 bases and J shed 4 bases, with 18 bases lying between them. This entry is derived from a study of CD8+ T cells in alopecia areata. It was cDNA, reverse transcribed from extracted RNA, that served as the sequencing template. Produced via immunoSEQ multiplex PCR; TCRdb's table is partial and in-frame only. The top ten hold just under 20% of the sample, which has 160,000 or so clones, about 53% seen once. The TCR was taken from a human donor with alopecia areata. V gene TRBV13 combines with J gene TRBJ1-2; D gene ambiguous. Sequencing was performed on CD8+ T cells sorted from blood, taken at week 0. In DNA, the CDR3 is TGTGCCAGCAGCTTAGGGCCGGGAACGCCGGAAGTCTATGGCTACACCTTC. Its translation is CASSLGPGTPEVYGYTF.